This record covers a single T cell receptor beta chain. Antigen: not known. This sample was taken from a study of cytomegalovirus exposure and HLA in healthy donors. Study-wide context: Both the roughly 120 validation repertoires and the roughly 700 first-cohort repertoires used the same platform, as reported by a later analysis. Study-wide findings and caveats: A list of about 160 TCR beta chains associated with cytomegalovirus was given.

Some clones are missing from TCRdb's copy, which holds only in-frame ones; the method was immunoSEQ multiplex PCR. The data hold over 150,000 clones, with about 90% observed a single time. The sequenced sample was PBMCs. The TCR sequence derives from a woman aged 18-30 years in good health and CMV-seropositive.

The CDR3, as DNA: TGTGCCAGCAGCCTCCGGACAGGGCCCTTACCGCTTTACGAGCAGTACTTC. Encoded protein: CASSLRTGPLPLYEQYF. The chain combines TRBV5-4 with TRBJ2-7, with TRBD1 identical over 8 bases. Germline CDR1 SGHNT, CDR2 YYREEE (reference sequence). The CDR3 consists of 17 residues. With V trimmed by 4 bases and J by 4 bases, 16 bases remained unmatched.